This T cell receptor (beta chain) derives from a study of human T cells and chemical hapten exposure. Trimming took 6 bases from V and 0 from J; bases not matched to a gene: 8. This CDR3 is 16 amino acids long. Germline loops: CDR1 MNHEY, CDR2 SMNVEV (reference sequence). Using its own MiXCR run on the RACE reads, TCRdb lists one record per CDR3 protein. This table has tens of thousands of distinct CDR3 sequences, over 10% appearing once. This sample's time point: patch test 3, about 24 weeks after DPC sensitization. As to treatment: therapeutic diphenylcyclopropenone sensitization with weekly scalp DPC.

The TCR originated in a man aged 30 to 39 with alopecia areata. Some clones in this sample may be carry-over from other donors' samples. The source material was whole blood, sampled in connection with sensitization to the hapten diphenylcyclopropenone (DPC). V usage is TRBV27 and J usage is TRBJ1-2, with 9 bases that match TRBD1. The CDR3 reads CASRGQGSLPNYGYTF. DNA of the CDR3: TGTGCCAGCAGGGGACAGGGTTCACTCCCTAACTATGGCTACACCTTC.